Sequencing of this T cell receptor beta chain was carried out in a study of blood T cell repertoires in COVID-19. This clone was counted between two and nine times. Germline V gene data show CDR1 as LNHDA and CDR2 as SQIVND (reference sequence). The CDR3 totals 18 residues. J was trimmed by 0 bases and V by 4 bases; bases with no gene match: 10. In the original workflow: Using reference gene primer amplification, nucleated cell counts were estimated. Libraries were prepared by immunoSEQ multiplex PCR; TCRdb keeps only in-frame clonotypes and omits some of them. V, J and clone size reflect that table, while D and trimming were determined from the DNA. The repertoire includes approximately 210,000 clones, about four fifths of them detected once, and approximately 8% sits in the top ten.

The genes are TRBV19 and TRBJ2-4, with 9 positions matching TRBD1. This clonotype was sampled from a woman between 45 and 65 years old with active or convalescent COVID-19. The sequenced material came from peripheral blood. The CDR3 loop reads CASSTGQGPQLAKNIQYF. In DNA form, the CDR3 reads TGTGCCAGTAGTACCGGACAGGGGCCTCAACTAGCCAAAAACATTCAGTACTTC.